One and the same sample provided the 31 T cell receptor beta chains below, sequenced in a study of cytomegalovirus exposure and HLA in healthy donors. Using immunoSEQ multiplex PCR, the repertoire was profiled, and TCRdb retains in-frame clones only, with some absent. The table shows 100,000 to 150,000 clones, with 89% occurring only once. Sequenced input: PBMCs. Receptor source: a woman between 18 and 29 years old in good health and CMV-seronegative.

The rearrangement links TRBV5-1 to TRBJ2-5; D may be TRBD1 (5 bases). CDR1 is SGHRS, CDR2 YFSETQ, per germline. This CDR3 comprises 13 residues. Trimming took off 0 bases at V and 5 bases at J, with 8 bases between the two ends. Here the CDR3 reads CASSLARAETQYF. Written as DNA, the CDR3 is TGCGCCAGCAGCTTGGCCAGGGCTGAGACCCAGTACTTC.

The chain employs TRBV7-2 and TRBJ1-5, with a possible D match to TRBD1 (6 bases). The CDR3 is 15 residues long. In germline, CDR1 is SGHTA, CDR2 FQGNSA. The V end was cut by 4 bases, the J end by 0 bases, with 10 bases between. The CDR3 protein is CASSSQGNSNQPQHF. The CDR3 nucleotides read TGTGCCAGCAGCTCGCAGGGGAATAGCAATCAGCCCCAGCATTTT.

The gene calls are TRBV7-8 and TRBJ2-1, with 7 nucleotides matching TRBD1. The CDR3 is 14 residues long. Germline V gene sequence: CDR1 SGHVS, CDR2 FQNEAQ. The V and J ends lost 6 bases and 0 bases, in that order; junction bases with no gene match: 2. This chain's CDR3 is CASRDRSSYNEQFF. The CDR3 nucleotides are TGTGCCAGCAGGGACAGGAGCTCCTACAATGAGCAGTTCTTC.

The chain is built from TRBV19 and TRBJ1-4; D possibly corresponds to TRBD1 (5 bases). Germline CDR1 and CDR2: LNHDA and SQIVND (reference sequence). Trimming pared 4 bases from V and 5 bases from J, leaving 8 bases between. This CDR3 is 13 amino acids long. The CDR3 loop is CASSNGGNEKLFF. CDR3 sequence (DNA): TGTGCCAGTAGTAACGGGGGGAATGAAAAACTGTTTTTT.

The chain is built from TRBV7-2 and TRBJ2-5; D call uncertain. The CDR3 is 14 amino acids. Per the germline V gene, CDR1 is SGHTA and CDR2 is FQGNSA. Deletions cut 0 bases from V and 2 bases from J, with 7 bases between. The CDR3 loop reads CASSLAGSQETQYF. The CDR3 DNA reads as TGTGCCAGCAGCTTAGCGGGCTCACAAGAGACCCAGTACTTC.

This chain links TRBV5-1 with TRBJ2-1; TRBD2 is a possible D gene (6 bases). The CDR3 is 13 residues long. The germline V gene has CDR1 SGHRS and CDR2 YFSETQ. Trimming took 4 bases from V and 6 from J, leaving 11 bases between them. CDR3 bases: TGCGCCAGCAGCCAATACGGGGGCAATGAGCAGTTCTTC. Translation: CASSQYGGNEQFF.

The chain joins TRBV27 to TRBJ1-1; D is perhaps TRBD1 (5 bases). The CDR3 runs to 18 residues. With 5 bases removed from V and 0 bases from J, the gap between germline ends came to 22 bases. Germline V gene data show CDR1 as MNHEY and CDR2 as SMNVEV (reference sequence). CDR3 DNA sequence: TGTGCCAGCAGTCGCCGTCAATTCACAGGATTAATGAACACTGAAGCTTTCTTT. Translating gives CASSRRQFTGLMNTEAFF.

DNA of the CDR3: TGTGCCAGTACGGACAGGGGAAACTATGGCTACACCTTC. Translating gives CASTDRGNYGYTF. The rearrangement links TRBV19 to TRBJ1-2; TRBD1 agrees at 9 bases. The CDR3 sequence is 13 residues long. CDR1 and CDR2 from the germline V gene are LNHDA and SQIVND (reference sequence). Germline trimming cut 7 bases from V and 2 bases from J; bases unmatched to any gene: 2.

The chain recombines TRBV11-2 with TRBJ2-7; D not resolved. V was trimmed by 0 bases and J by 3 bases, leaving 9 bases between them. Germline assignment: CDR1 SGHAT and CDR2 FQNNGV. The CDR3 runs to 14 residues. The CDR3 DNA sequence: TGTGCCAGCAGCTTAGATCGTAACAGCTACGAGCAGTACTTC. This codes for CASSLDRNSYEQYF.

The gene calls are TRBV6-1 and TRBJ1-4; no clear D. V lost 7 bases, J lost 0 bases, and 12 bases lay in between. The CDR3 has 15 residues. Germline-derived CDR1 and CDR2 are MNHNS and SASEGT. In DNA, the CDR3 is TGTGCCAGCACTGGTAATCGAGCAACTAATGAAAAACTGTTTTTT. It is translated as CASTGNRATNEKLFF.

The rearrangement joins TRBV5-8 to TRBJ1-5; TRBD1 agrees at 8 bases. The V and J ends lost 3 bases and 2 bases, in that order; junction bases with no gene match: 7. Germline CDR1 SGHTS, CDR2 YDEGEE. The CDR3 is 16 amino acids. The CDR3 sequence: CASSWSTGAGNQPQHF. The CDR3 DNA is TGTGCCAGCAGCTGGTCGACAGGGGCTGGCAATCAGCCCCAGCATTTT. Full variable domain (rest looked up from reference TRBV5-8 and TRBJ1-5): EAGVTQSPTHLIKTRGQQATLRCSPISGHTSVYWYQQALGLGLQFLLWYDEGEERNRGNFPPRFSGRQFPNYSSELNVNALELEDSALYLCASSWSTGAGNQPQHFGDGTRLSIL.

The chain joins TRBV6-5 to TRBJ1-2; unclear D gene. Germline assignment: CDR1 MNHEY and CDR2 SVGAGI. The V gene lost 2 bases and the J gene lost 0 bases, with 10 bases spanning the gap. This CDR3 is 15 amino acids long. The CDR3 loop is CASSYGGNSNYGYTF. The CDR3 bases are TGTGCCAGCAGTTACGGCGGGAACTCTAACTATGGCTACACCTTC.

This clone was found a few times. This rearrangement joins TRBV12-5 to TRBJ1-6; D is unclear. This CDR3 spans 15 amino acids. Germline-derived CDR1 and CDR2 are LGHNT and FRNRAP. The V end lost 1 base, the J end lost 7 bases, and 11 bases lay between the germline ends. CDR3 region: CASGLGLAANSPLHF. CDR3 sequence (DNA): TGTGCTAGTGGTTTGGGACTCGCCGCCAATTCACCCCTCCACTTT.

V and J are TRBV2 and TRBJ2-7; 8 positions match TRBD1. The germline V gene has CDR1 SNHLY and CDR2 FYNNEI. After removal of 5 bases from V and 4 bases from J, the junction contained 7 bases not matched to a gene. The CDR3 has 14 amino acids. CDR3 in DNA: TGTGCCAGCAGTACTCAGGGGGCTGGGTACGAGCAGTACTTC. It is translated as CASSTQGAGYEQYF.

Comment on this clone: A read error is likely, as this CDR3 ends without the conserved phenylalanine or tryptophan. The DNA is left out, because the CDR3 cannot be placed on it with certainty; the CDR3 is given as TCRdb lists it. The chain is built from TRBV19 and TRBJ2-7; the D call TRBD1 from the table was never checked on the DNA. With termini counted, the CDR3 has 11 amino acids. CDR1 is LNHDA, CDR2 SQIVND, per germline (reference sequence). This chain's CDR3 is CASSIKYNIET.

The V gene is TRBV6-6, the J gene TRBJ1-2, with 9 nucleotides matching TRBD1. The CDR3 length is 14 residues. Germline-derived CDR1 and CDR2 are MNHNY and SVGAGI (reference sequence). With 0 bases clipped from V and 10 bases from J, the junction kept 6 bases outside the gene matches. CDR3 coding DNA: TGTGCCAGCAGTTACTCTTCGGGACAGGGATTCTACACCTTC. It yields the protein CASSYSSGQGFYTF.

The chain combines TRBV7-9 with TRBJ1-1; D gene uncertain. This CDR3 contains 13 residues. V was clipped by 4 bases and J by 4 bases, with 10 bases between them. The germline gives CDR1 SEHNR, CDR2 FQNEAQ (reference sequence). This CDR3 is CASSSLQSTEAFF. The CDR3 bases are TGTGCCAGCAGCTCCCTACAGAGCACTGAAGCTTTCTTT.

CDR3 region: CASSGGDTLVETEAFF. CDR3 bases: TGTGCCAGCAGCGGTGGGGACACCTTGGTAGAGACTGAAGCTTTCTTT. The chain has TRBV7-9 and TRBJ1-1; D perhaps matches TRBD1 (6 bases). CDR3 length: 16 residues. V lost 5 bases and J 5 bases, leaving 21 bases between the germline ends. The germline CDR1 and CDR2 sequences are SEHNR and FQNEAQ (reference sequence).

This clone was seen once. The chain uses TRBV7-9 and TRBJ1-5; D call uncertain. V was pared by 5 bases and J by 3 bases, with 11 bases between. CDR1 and CDR2 from the germline V gene are SEHNR and FQNEAQ (reference sequence). There are 14 residues in the CDR3. The CDR3 nucleotides read TGTGCCAGCAGCCGTGGGCAGTACAATCAGCCCCAGCATTTT. Amino acids: CASSRGQYNQPQHF.

This chain joins TRBV6-5 and TRBJ1-1; 9 bases match TRBD1. V gave up 7 bases and J gave up 5 bases; unmatched junction bases: 11. Germline loops: CDR1 MNHEY, CDR2 SVGAGI. The CDR3 has 15 residues. CDR3 in amino acids: CASNLNTGGRTEAFF. The CDR3 DNA reads TGTGCCAGCAATCTCAATACAGGGGGCCGGACTGAAGCTTTCTTT.

The CDR3 DNA reads as TGTGCCACCAGCAGAGATCCCGGACAGGTCTATGGCTACACCTTC. It is translated as CATSRDPGQVYGYTF. The rearrangement joins TRBV15 to TRBJ1-2; 7 bases map to TRBD1. Losses at the gene ends were 0 bases for V and 4 bases for J; bases not matched to a gene: 5. The germline V gene has CDR1 LNHNV and CDR2 YYDKDF (reference sequence). There are 15 residues in the CDR3.

V is TRBV9 and J is TRBJ1-3, with D possibly being TRBD1 (6 bases). CDR3 size: 15 residues. Germline V CDR1 and CDR2: SGDLS, YYNGEE. V dropped 1 base and J dropped 4 bases, with 12 bases sitting between them. In DNA form, the CDR3 reads TGTGCCAGCAGCGTATTGTGGGGGCAAGGAAACACCATATATTTT. Translating it yields CASSVLWGQGNTIYF.

Concerning this clone itself: One end of the junction does not line up with germline, which may come from a read error. V and J are TRBV18 and TRBJ2-7; weak D call: TRBD2 (5 bases). CDR3 size: 14 residues. Germline V CDR1 and CDR2: KGHSH, LQKENI. The CDR3: CASSPLEGIYEQYF. CDR3 nucleotide sequence: TGTGCCAGCTCGCCACTCGAGGGAATCTACGAGCAGTACTTC.

The chain carries TRBV15 and TRBJ1-3, with D hard to call. The germline V gene has CDR1 LNHNV and CDR2 YYDKDF (reference sequence). The V and J ends lost 0 bases and 7 bases respectively, with 10 bases between them. The CDR3 is 14 amino acids. CDR3 DNA sequence: TGTGCCACCAGCAGAGACGGTATGGTGAACACCATATATTTT. It translates to CATSRDGMVNTIYF.

The CDR3 sequence is CATTPIGGYEQYF. The CDR3 DNA follows: TGTGCCACCACCCCCATCGGGGGCTACGAGCAGTACTTC. The J gene is TRBJ2-7, the V gene TRBV6-1, with D possibly matching TRBD2 (6 bases). The germline CDR1 and CDR2 sequences are MNHNS and SASEGT. This CDR3 has 13 amino acids. V was shortened by 10 bases and J by 3 bases, with 16 bases between the two germline ends.

This chain links TRBV15 with TRBJ2-5; 11 bases are shared with TRBD2. The germline V gene has CDR1 LNHNV and CDR2 YYDKDF (reference sequence). This CDR3 has 13 residues. Trimming removed 9 bases from V and 2 bases from J; junction bases left unmatched: 2. CDR3 residues: CATRLAGQETQYF. The CDR3 nucleotides are TGTGCCACGAGACTAGCGGGGCAAGAGACCCAGTACTTC.

This rearrangement joins TRBV15 to TRBJ2-3; tentative D call: TRBD1 (5 bases). Germline values: CDR1 LNHNV, CDR2 YYDKDF (reference sequence). CDR3 length: 15 residues. The ends were cut back, 0 bases at V and 6 bases at J, with 13 bases in the middle. In nucleotides, the CDR3 is TGTGCCACCAGCAGAGATAGCAGGGCCCTGGATACGCAGTATTTT. This encodes CATSRDSRALDTQYF.

The genes are TRBV7-9 and TRBJ1-5; D gene unclear. The length of the CDR3 is 12 residues. Germline V CDR1 and CDR2: SEHNR, FQNEAQ (reference sequence). V lost 2 bases to trimming and J lost 4 bases, with 3 bases between them. This CDR3 reads CASSLPNQPQHF. The CDR3 region has the DNA TGTGCCAGCAGCTTACCGAATCAGCCCCAGCATTTT.

The chain combines TRBV6-5 with TRBJ1-5; D not resolved. Germline assignment: CDR1 MNHEY and CDR2 SVGAGI. V gave up 2 bases and J gave up 0 bases, with 5 bases separating them. The CDR3 consists of 14 residues. The CDR3 here is CASSYDNSNQPQHF. As DNA, the CDR3 is TGTGCCAGCAGTTACGACAATAGCAATCAGCCCCAGCATTTT.

This clone was seen just once. V usage is TRBV5-5 and J usage is TRBJ1-1; D unclear. V lost 0 bases to trimming and J lost 4 bases, with 19 bases between them. CDR3 length equals 17 residues. CDR1 SGHKS and CDR2 YYEKEE come from the germline V gene (reference sequence). CDR3 in amino acids: CASSLGGRGEMGTEAFF. CDR3 DNA sequence: TGTGCCAGCAGCTTGGGAGGGCGAGGAGAGATGGGCACTGAAGCTTTCTTT.

The chain links TRBV7-8 to TRBJ2-7; D remains unclear. Germline V gene sequence: CDR1 SGHVS, CDR2 FQNEAQ. Trimming took 1 base from V and 11 from J, leaving 12 bases between them. The CDR3 has 12 residues. CDR3 sequence: CASSLVFGEKYF. The CDR3 DNA follows: TGTGCCAGCAGCTTAGTTTTCGGTGAGAAGTACTTC.